This T cell receptor (beta chain) was captured in a study of blood T cells in healthy people across ages. Study-level results: Getting older went along with TCR beta diversity per million T cells dropping roughly linearly. Changes seen in expanded clonotypes were possibly confounded by donor CMV status left unknown.

The CDR3 is made up of 14 amino acids. Germline-derived CDR1 and CDR2 are KGHSH and LQKENI. The V end lost 4 bases, the J end lost 4 bases, and 13 bases lay between the germline ends. This clonotype was seen a handful of times. Its antigen remains unidentified. The authors drew about 10 milliliters of peripheral blood from each donor. Using a J-beta primer mix together with a sample-barcoded 5' primer, a second PCR was run for roughly 6 to 11 cycles. TCRdb independently ran MiXCR on the 5' RACE reads; one entry per CDR3 protein. The sample has 500,000 to 700,000 distinct CDR3 sequences, roughly 31% seen once.

This TCR was recovered from an elderly woman in good health. The chain employs TRBV18 and TRBJ1-2; D not resolved. Sequenced sample: blood. CDR3 DNA sequence: TGTGCCAGCTCACGCAATCTGGTGGGCTATGGCTACACCTTC. Its translation is CASSRNLVGYGYTF.